Listed here are 15 T cell receptor beta chains from one sample, sequenced in a study of OX40 agonist ivuxolimab in advanced cancers. Using immunoSEQ multiplex PCR, the repertoire was profiled, and TCRdb retains in-frame clones only, with some absent. The sample holds 75,000 to 90,000 clones, 65% to 85% seen once. The specimen was CD4+ or CD8+ T cells sorted from blood, collected in a trial of the OX40 agonist ivuxolimab. Every receptor here comes from an adult with an advanced solid tumor such as melanoma, head and neck, liver or kidney cancer.

J is TRBJ2-3 and V is TRBV29-1; a possible D gene is TRBD2 (6 bases). This CDR3 has 15 residues. The V and J ends lost 6 bases and 0 bases respectively, with 16 bases between them. CDR1 SQVTM and CDR2 ANQGSEA come from the germline V gene. The CDR3 nucleotides are TGCAGCGTACAAGGGACTCTCCCTAGCACAGATACGCAGTATTTT. This sequence encodes CSVQGTLPSTDTQYF.

V and J are TRBV29-1 and TRBJ2-1; TRBD2 agrees at 7 bases. The length of the CDR3 is 16 residues. CDR1 and CDR2 from the germline V gene are SQVTM and ANQGSEA. J lost 5 bases, V lost 6 bases, and 16 bases had no gene match. CDR3 residues: CSVGVSGPPFNNEQFF. The DNA for the CDR3 is TGCAGCGTGGGGGTTAGCGGGCCCCCTTTTAACAATGAGCAGTTCTTC.

This rearrangement joins TRBV14 to TRBJ1-2, with unresolved D. The V gene lost 0 bases and the J gene lost 4 bases, with 15 bases spanning the gap. The V gene's germline CDR1 is SGHDN and CDR2 FVKESK. This CDR3 has 16 amino acids. In DNA, the CDR3 is TGTGCCAGCAGCCAAGATCGGCATTTGGGCGGCTATGGCTACACCTTC. Translating gives CASSQDRHLGGYGYTF. Full variable domain (remainder filled in from reference TRBV14 and TRBJ1-2): EAGVTQFPSHSVIEKGQTVTLRCDPISGHDNLYWYRRVMGKEIKFLLHFVKESKQDESGMPNNRFLAERTGGTYSTLKVQPAELEDSGVYFCASSQDRHLGGYGYTFGSGTRLTVV.

The chain links TRBV10-2 to TRBJ2-3; D is unclear. CDR3 length: 14 amino acids. The V end lost 6 bases, the J end lost 0 bases, and 10 bases lay between the germline ends. Germline CDR1 reads WSHSY; CDR2 reads SAAADI. The CDR3 DNA sequence: TGCGCCAGCAGGGACCACTCTAGCACAGATACGCAGTATTTT. Translation: CASRDHSSTDTQYF.

The CDR3 region is CASSQALDSQYEQYF. CDR3 nucleotide sequence: TGCGCCAGCAGCCAAGCCTTGGACAGTCAATACGAGCAGTACTTC. The V and J genes are TRBV4-1 and TRBJ2-7, with D possibly matching TRBD1 (6 bases). With 1 base removed from V and 4 bases from J, the gap between germline ends came to 14 bases. The CDR3 is 15 amino acids. The V gene's germline CDR1 is MGHRA and CDR2 YSYEKL.

The J gene is TRBJ2-1, the V gene TRBV28; the match to TRBD2 covers 8 bases. This CDR3 comprises 16 residues. Trimming at V came to 2 bases and at J to 7 bases, leaving 10 bases not matched to a gene. The germline gives CDR1 MDHEN, CDR2 SYDVKM. CDR3 protein: CASSLEGLGARNEQFF. The CDR3 DNA reads as TGTGCCAGCAGTTTAGAGGGACTAGGAGCGAGGAATGAGCAGTTCTTC.

The rearrangement joins TRBV7-9 to TRBJ1-1; no firm D call. Looked up from germline, CDR1 is SEHNR and CDR2 is FQNEAQ (reference sequence). V dropped 1 base and J dropped 0 bases, with 12 bases sitting between them. The CDR3 length is 16 residues. The CDR3 protein is CASSLGTTVVNTEAFF. The DNA for the CDR3 is TGTGCCAGCAGCTTAGGTACGACGGTGGTGAACACTGAAGCTTTCTTT.

The rearrangement uses TRBV9 and TRBJ1-3; D is possibly TRBD1 (6 bases). The CDR3 runs 17 residues. Trimming shortened V by 3 bases and J by 3 bases, and 19 bases separated the two germline ends. Per the germline V gene, CDR1 is SGDLS and CDR2 is YYNGEE. CDR3 in DNA: TGTGCCAGCAGCGCCCCCCCCACAGGGTTTTTTGGAAACACCATATATTTT. It yields the protein CASSAPPTGFFGNTIYF.

The chain is built from TRBV2 and TRBJ2-5; TRBD2 is a possible D gene (6 bases). V gave up 6 bases and J gave up 5 bases, with 19 bases separating them. This CDR3 comprises 15 residues. Per germline, CDR1 SNHLY and CDR2 FYNNEI. In nucleotides, the CDR3 is TGTGCCAGCAGCCCATCCCTTGGAGGGGAGGAGACCCAGTACTTC. The encoded protein is CASSPSLGGEETQYF.

The V gene is TRBV7-2, the J gene TRBJ1-6; no clear D gene. The CDR3 covers 15 residues. With 5 bases removed from V and 0 bases from J, the gap between germline ends came to 8 bases. Germline CDR1 is SGHTA and CDR2 is FQGNSA. DNA of the CDR3: TGTGCCAGCAGCCGCAGTAGCTCCTATAATTCACCCCTCCACTTT. It translates to CASSRSSSYNSPLHF. The variable domain in full, with the rest retrieved from reference TRBV7-2 and TRBJ1-6, is GAGVSQSPSNKVTEKGKDVELRCDPISGHTALYWYRQSLGQGLEFLIYFQGNSAPDKSGLPSDRFSAERTGGSVSTLTIQRTQQEDSAVYLCASSRSSSYNSPLHFGNGTRLTVT.

The rearrangement links TRBV6-1 to TRBJ2-2; 9 bases are a match to TRBD1. Per germline, CDR1 MNHNS and CDR2 SASEGT. V shed 2 bases and J 2 bases; nucleotides not matched to a gene: 6. The CDR3 covers 17 residues. Here the CDR3 reads CASSEMDRGVNTGELFF. The CDR3 bases are TGTGCCAGCAGTGAAATGGACAGGGGCGTCAACACCGGGGAGCTGTTTTTT.

V and J are TRBV29-1 and TRBJ1-4; D gene ambiguous. The germline V gene encodes CDR1 SQVTM and CDR2 ANQGSEA. V lost 5 bases and J 3 bases, leaving 13 bases between the germline ends. The CDR3 contains 14 residues. DNA for the CDR3: TGCAGCGTTCTACGCGGCGGAGCTAATGAAAAACTGTTTTTT. It is translated as CSVLRGGANEKLFF. Filled out from reference TRBV29-1 and TRBJ1-4, the complete variable domain reads SAVISQKPSRDICQRGTSLTIQCQVDSQVTMMFWYRQQPGQSLTLIATANQGSEATYESGFVIDKFPISRPNLTFSTLTVSNMSPEDSSIYLCSVLRGGANEKLFFGSGTQLSVL.

The chain joins TRBV7-2 to TRBJ2-2; D is uncertain. The germline V gene encodes CDR1 SGHTA and CDR2 FQGNSA. The CDR3 has 14 residues. The ends were cut back, 2 bases at V and 3 bases at J, with 7 bases in the middle. CDR3 sequence: CASSLSLDTGELFF. Here the CDR3 DNA reads TGTGCCAGCAGCTTAAGCCTCGACACCGGGGAGCTGTTTTTT.

The chain recombines TRBV27 with TRBJ2-5; 7 bases match TRBD1. V lost 5 bases, J lost 5 bases, and 11 bases stayed unmatched. Germline V CDR1 and CDR2: MNHEY, SMNVEV (reference sequence). The CDR3 is 15 residues long. The CDR3 region is CASSPRKGGRETQYF. As DNA, the CDR3 is TGTGCCAGCAGTCCAAGGAAAGGGGGCAGGGAGACCCAGTACTTC.

J is TRBJ2-1 and V is TRBV18, with D tentatively TRBD1 or TRBD2 (6 bases each). Germline CDR1 KGHSH, CDR2 LQKENI. With 1 base removed from V and 0 bases from J, the gap between germline ends came to 10 bases. The CDR3 totals 16 residues. The CDR3 spells CASSPLGGGSYNEQFF. CDR3 nucleotide sequence: TGTGCCAGCTCACCACTCGGAGGGGGCTCCTACAATGAGCAGTTCTTC.